This T cell receptor beta chain is drawn from a study of T cell repertoires in cytomegalovirus infection. Points on this clonotype: As yet, its antigen is unknown.

The V gene's germline CDR1 is MNHEY and CDR2 SMNVEV (reference sequence). J lost 3 bases, V lost 6 bases, and 11 bases had no gene match. The CDR3 is 18 residues long. One entry per CDR3 protein results from TCRdb running MiXCR on the reads. The table has about 770,000 distinct CDR3 sequences, approximately 32% seen once. This chain links TRBV27 with TRBJ2-2; TRBD1 aligns across 12 bases. The sample consisted of cultured CD8+ T cells from PBMCs, taken from culture after CMV antigen stimulation. The sequence came from a human donor in good health (CMV status not recorded). Some clones in this sample may be carry-over from other donors' samples. The CDR3 here is CASSFRDRGRLDTGELFF. The CDR3 DNA is TGTGCCAGCAGCTTCCGGGACAGGGGGCGCTTGGACACCGGGGAGCTGTTTTTT.